These T cell receptor beta chains were read from a single sample in a study of siplizumab effects on memory and regulatory T cells. Only in-frame clones appear in the TCRdb table, and some are missing; sequencing was by immunoSEQ multiplex PCR. The data hold about 100,000 clones, with about 95% observed a single time. The specimen sequenced was non-Treg CD4+ T cells sorted from blood. These receptors were collected from a human donor in good health. Both conserved end residues are part of each CDR3. The order of the fields is D gene, V gene, clone size, J gene, CDR3 length, CDR3 protein, CDR3 DNA. D genes are given only for firm matches. Clone size is stated in some rows and not others, as once, few, many or a class when expanded.

D gene: .
V gene: TRBV7-2
clone size: .
J gene: TRBJ2-7
CDR3 length: 12
CDR3 protein: CASSLVSFEQYF
CDR3 DNA: TGTGCCAGCAGCTTAGTCTCATTCGAGCAGTACTTC

D gene: .
V gene: TRBV7-7
clone size: .
J gene: TRBJ2-1
CDR3 length: 16
CDR3 protein: CASSRTTGSSYNEQFF
CDR3 DNA: TGTGCCAGCAGCCGGACGACAGGTTCCTCCTACAATGAGCAGTTCTTC

D gene: .
V gene: TRBV7-8
clone size: .
J gene: TRBJ2-1
CDR3 length: 15
CDR3 protein: CASTLPPVGVNEQFF
CDR3 DNA: TGTGCCAGCACCCTACCCCCCGTGGGGGTGAATGAGCAGTTCTTC

D gene: TRBD1
V gene: TRBV27
clone size: .
J gene: TRBJ1-4
CDR3 length: 16
CDR3 protein: CASSEDATGIFRREFF
CDR3 DNA: TGTGCCAGCAGTGAGGATGCGACAGGGATCTTTAGGCGGGAGTTTTTT

D gene: TRBD2
V gene: TRBV11-3
clone size: .
J gene: TRBJ2-3
CDR3 length: 16
CDR3 protein: CASSFFLAGGRDTQYF
CDR3 DNA: TGTGCCAGCAGCTTCTTCCTAGCGGGAGGTAGAGATACGCAGTATTTT

D gene: TRBD2
V gene: TRBV10-3
clone size: .
J gene: TRBJ2-1
CDR3 length: 15
CDR3 protein: CAISAPTSARDEQFF
CDR3 DNA: TGTGCCATCAGTGCCCCGACTAGCGCAAGGGATGAGCAGTTCTTC

D gene: .
V gene: TRBV18
clone size: .
J gene: TRBJ1-3
CDR3 length: 16
CDR3 protein: CASSPIRDTSGNTIYF
CDR3 DNA: TGTGCCAGCTCACCTATCCGGGACACCTCTGGAAACACCATATATTTT

D gene: .
V gene: TRBV29-1
clone size: .
J gene: TRBJ2-7
CDR3 length: 15
CDR3 protein: CSVESGRGGTYEQYF
CDR3 DNA: TGCAGCGTTGAATCAGGACGGGGCGGAACCTACGAGCAGTACTTC

D gene: .
V gene: TRBV11-3
clone size: .
J gene: TRBJ2-7
CDR3 length: 15
CDR3 protein: CASSFPFVIMHEQYF
CDR3 DNA: TGTGCCAGCAGCTTCCCCTTTGTCATAATGCACGAGCAGTACTTC

D gene: .
V gene: TRBV15
clone size: .
J gene: TRBJ1-4
CDR3 length: 16
CDR3 protein: CATSRGRQWTNEKLFF
CDR3 DNA: TGTGCCACCAGCAGAGGCCGACAGTGGACTAATGAAAAACTGTTTTTT

D gene: .
V gene: TRBV12-5
clone size: .
J gene: TRBJ1-4
CDR3 length: 12
CDR3 protein: CAKGKTESELFF
CDR3 DNA: TGTGCTAAGGGGAAGACTGAATCGGAACTGTTTTTT

D gene: TRBD1
V gene: TRBV5-4
clone size: .
J gene: TRBJ1-2
CDR3 length: 15
CDR3 protein: CASSLWGTGFLGYTF
CDR3 DNA: TGTGCCAGCAGCTTGTGGGGGACAGGGTTTCTTGGCTACACCTTC

D gene: TRBD1
V gene: TRBV29-1
clone size: .
J gene: TRBJ1-2
CDR3 length: 13
CDR3 protein: CSVRQGVNYGYTF
CDR3 DNA: TGCAGCGTTAGACAGGGGGTTAACTATGGCTACACCTTC

D gene: TRBD1
V gene: TRBV15
clone size: .
J gene: TRBJ2-1
CDR3 length: 12
CDR3 protein: CATAGTDNEQFF
CDR3 DNA: TGTGCCACGGCCGGGACAGACAATGAGCAGTTCTTC

D gene: .
V gene: TRBV7-6
clone size: .
J gene: TRBJ2-7
CDR3 length: 15
CDR3 protein: CASSSKGGGPYEQYF
CDR3 DNA: TGTGCCAGCAGCTCGAAAGGAGGAGGACCCTACGAGCAGTACTTC

D gene: .
V gene: TRBV7-9
clone size: .
J gene: TRBJ1-1
CDR3 length: 16
CDR3 protein: CASSPWQRQTYTEAFF
CDR3 DNA: TGTGCCAGCAGCCCGTGGCAGCGACAGACTTACACTGAAGCTTTCTTT

D gene: .
V gene: TRBV9
clone size: .
J gene: TRBJ1-2
CDR3 length: 14
CDR3 protein: CASSVEAGLVGYTF
CDR3 DNA: TGTGCCAGCAGCGTAGAGGCCGGCCTTGTTGGCTACACCTTC

D gene: .
V gene: TRBV6-5
clone size: .
J gene: TRBJ1-4
CDR3 length: 13
CDR3 protein: CASKSGAAEKLFF
CDR3 DNA: TGTGCCAGCAAAAGTGGGGCAGCAGAAAAACTGTTTTTT

D gene: .
V gene: TRBV18
clone size: .
J gene: TRBJ2-3
CDR3 length: 13
CDR3 protein: CASSQTGTDTQYF
CDR3 DNA: TGTGCCAGCTCACAGACGGGCACAGATACGCAGTATTTT

D gene: .
V gene: TRBV10-2
clone size: once
J gene: TRBJ2-2
CDR3 length: 17
CDR3 protein: CASRGTPWREVAGELFF
CDR3 DNA: TGCGCCAGCAGGGGGACCCCCTGGCGGGAAGTTGCCGGGGAGCTGTTTTTT

D gene: TRBD2
V gene: TRBV7-9
clone size: .
J gene: TRBJ2-7
CDR3 length: 15
CDR3 protein: CASSLLLAGVGEQYF
CDR3 DNA: TGTGCCAGCAGCTTACTTCTAGCGGGAGTGGGTGAGCAGTACTTC

D gene: .
V gene: TRBV19
clone size: .
J gene: TRBJ1-3
CDR3 length: 13
CDR3 protein: CASITVSGNTIYF
CDR3 DNA: TGTGCCAGTATAACGGTTTCTGGAAACACCATATATTTT

D gene: TRBD2
V gene: TRBV28
clone size: .
J gene: TRBJ2-7
CDR3 length: 15
CDR3 protein: CASGRPVGGVDEQYF
CDR3 DNA: TGTGCCAGCGGCCGACCTGTGGGGGGGGTCGACGAGCAGTACTTC

D gene: TRBD2
V gene: TRBV7-8
clone size: .
J gene: TRBJ2-3
CDR3 length: 16
CDR3 protein: CASSLEGGGITDTQYF
CDR3 DNA: TGTGCCAGCAGCTTGGAGGGCGGGGGAATCACAGATACGCAGTATTTT

D gene: .
V gene: TRBV29-1
clone size: .
J gene: TRBJ2-1
CDR3 length: 14
CDR3 protein: CSVAPGGSYNEQFF
CDR3 DNA: TGCAGCGTTGCTCCAGGCGGCTCCTACAATGAGCAGTTCTTC

D gene: .
V gene: TRBV30
clone size: .
J gene: TRBJ2-3
CDR3 length: 13
CDR3 protein: CAWSPADTDTQYF
CDR3 DNA: TGTGCCTGGTCGCCAGCAGACACAGATACGCAGTATTTT

D gene: TRBD1
V gene: TRBV27
clone size: .
J gene: TRBJ2-7
CDR3 length: 14
CDR3 protein: CASRLGQGAYEQYF
CDR3 DNA: TGTGCCAGCCGATTGGGACAGGGGGCCTACGAGCAGTACTTC

D gene: .
V gene: TRBV30
clone size: .
J gene: TRBJ1-2
CDR3 length: 15
CDR3 protein: CAWGHVGLTSYGYTF
CDR3 DNA: TGTGCCTGGGGCCATGTCGGGCTGACTTCCTATGGCTACACCTTC

D gene: TRBD1
V gene: TRBV19
clone size: .
J gene: TRBJ2-1
CDR3 length: 16
CDR3 protein: CASSIDQGQVYNEQFF
CDR3 DNA: TGTGCCAGTAGTATAGACCAGGGACAGGTATACAATGAGCAGTTCTTC